The entry below gives a single TCR beta chain sequence along with its context. Its specificity is unknown. The source of the sample is a study of cytomegalovirus exposure and HLA in healthy donors. While unrecorded immune exposures were likely, the donors were nominally healthy when sampled. Notes on the study in general: An analysis was carried out later, and it reportedly showed fewer N-insertions in an Asian-associated ancestry cluster than the approximately 700-donor mean.

This PCR relied on a set of 60 Vbeta primers and 13 Jbeta primers. Here immunoSEQ multiplex PCR was the method, and the copy in TCRdb shows in-frame clones only, minus some. The table records more than 150,000 clones, roughly 80% of them present only once. V was pared by 5 bases and J by 7 bases, with 9 bases of the junction left unmatched. CDR1 and CDR2 (germline): MGHDK, SYGVNS. The CDR3 is 15 residues long. The clonotype originates from a woman aged 40 to 50 in good health and CMV-seropositive. This chain uses TRBV25-1 with TRBJ1-5; 9 bases line up with TRBD1. The sample taken for sequencing was PBMCs. CDR3 residues: CASSQTGTGRQPQHF. CDR3 coding DNA: TGTGCCAGCAGTCAGACCGGGACAGGGAGACAGCCCCAGCATTTT.